This is a list of T cell receptor beta chains from one sample in a study of CD8 T cells in ankylosing spondylitis. MiXCR was run by TCRdb on the 5' RACE reads, yielding one entry per CDR3 protein. The sample records about 130,000 distinct CDR3 sequences, roughly 8.8% being singletons. Material for sequencing was blood, either unsorted or a sorted T cell fraction (not recorded which). The receptors come from a male donor with ankylosing spondylitis or in good health (not recorded which). Each CDR3 is given with its conserved first and last residue. The D gene is left open where the match is weak. Only some rows state a clone size, as once, few, many or a class for expanded clones.

>TRBD1|TRBV10-3|TRBJ2-7|-
CAISDRARGSYEQYF
TGTGCCATCAGCGACAGGGCCAGAGGTTCCTACGAGCAGTACTTC
>-|TRBV20-1|TRBJ1-5|many
CSARDLASNQPQHF
TGCAGTGCTAGAGATTTAGCTAGCAATCAGCCCCAGCATTTT
>-|TRBV15|TRBJ2-6|many
CATSRDTGSSGANVLTF
TGTGCCACCAGCAGAGATACGGGGAGCTCTGGGGCCAACGTCCTGACTTTC
>-|TRBV7-2|TRBJ2-2|-
CASSLVFTLTTGELFF
TGTGCCAGCAGCTTAGTCTTCACCTTAACGACCGGGGAGCTGTTTTTT
>TRBD2|TRBV12-3/TRBV12-4|TRBJ2-2|many
CASSFGGTGELFF
TGTGCCAGCAGTTTCGGGGGGACCGGGGAGCTGTTTTTT
>-|TRBV18|TRBJ1-5|-
CASSPTTGRNNQPQHF
TGTGCCAGCTCACCGACGACGGGCAGGAACAATCAGCCCCAGCATTTT
>-|TRBV7-9|TRBJ2-4|-
CASSPTGGLLDSQYF
TGTGCCAGCAGCCCGACCGGGGGGCTGCTGGACAGTCAGTACTTC
>TRBD2|TRBV12-3/TRBV12-4|TRBJ2-2|many
CASTPRLAGFLGLFF
TGTGCCAGCACCCCCAGACTAGCGGGATTCTTAGGGCTGTTTTTT
>-|TRBV6-5|TRBJ1-5|few
CASSSRTRQPQHF
TGTGCCAGCAGCTCTCGGACACGCCAGCCCCAGCATTTT
>-|TRBV5-5|TRBJ2-7|-
CASSLLQMSEQYF
TGTGCCAGCAGCTTGCTTCAGATGTCCGAGCAGTACTTC
>-|TRBV3-1|TRBJ2-1|-
CASSQLSYNEQFF
TGTGCCAGCAGCCAGCTGTCATACAATGAGCAGTTCTTC
>TRBD1|TRBV20-1|TRBJ2-7|many
CSARKDRDYEQYF
TGCAGTGCTAGAAAGGACAGGGACTACGAGCAGTACTTC
>-|TRBV5-1|TRBJ2-7|many
CASSYPGAGEQYF
TGCGCCAGCAGCTACCCAGGGGCGGGCGAGCAGTACTTC
>TRBD1|TRBV20-1|TRBJ2-7|few
CSARPRDRYYEQYF
TGCAGTGCTAGACCCCGGGACAGGTACTACGAGCAGTACTTC
>TRBD2|TRBV2|TRBJ2-7|many
CASRETSGEPYEQYF
TGTGCCAGCAGGGAGACTAGCGGGGAACCCTACGAGCAGTACTTC
>-|TRBV20-1|TRBJ1-1|many
CSARDEVGTEAFF
TGCAGTGCTAGAGATGAGGTTGGCACTGAAGCTTTCTTT
>TRBD2|TRBV20-1|TRBJ2-7|many
CSARGLAGSGREQYF
TGCAGTGCTAGGGGGCTAGCGGGAAGTGGAAGGGAGCAGTACTTC
>-|TRBV7-3|TRBJ2-5|-
CASSLSSGFGETQYF
TGTGCCAGCAGCTTATCCTCAGGGTTCGGAGAGACCCAGTACTTC
>TRBD1|TRBV7-8|TRBJ2-2|many
CASSLGQRLTGELFF
TGTGCCAGCAGCTTGGGACAGCGTCTCACCGGGGAGCTGTTTTTT
>-|TRBV5-1|TRBJ1-2|many
CASSFTGLYGYTF
TGCGCCAGCAGCTTTACAGGGCTCTATGGCTACACCTTC
>TRBD2|TRBV29-1|TRBJ2-1|many
CSVEDGRTKYNEQFF
TGCAGCGTTGAGGACGGGAGGACGAAATACAATGAGCAGTTCTTC
>TRBD2|TRBV9|TRBJ2-3|many
CASSPRGSSGTDTQYF
TGTGCCAGCAGCCCCCGCGGGAGTAGCGGCACAGATACGCAGTATTTT
>-|TRBV5-8|TRBJ1-5|many
CASSLAGDNQPQHF
TGTGCCAGCAGCCTCGCAGGGGACAATCAGCCCCAGCATTTT
>TRBD1|TRBV28|TRBJ1-5|few
CASSLWGTDYSNQPQHF
TGTGCCAGCAGTTTATGGGGGACAGACTATAGCAATCAGCCCCAGCATTTT
>-|TRBV7-2|TRBJ1-3|few
CASSLGGNTIYF
TGTGCCAGCAGCTTAGGGGGAAACACCATATATTTT
>TRBD2|TRBV20-1|TRBJ2-3|many
CSAPKAGPGLASTDTQYF
TGCAGTGCGCCCAAGGCCGGCCCCGGACTAGCGAGCACAGATACGCAGTATTTT